These 13 T cell receptor beta chains originate from one sample sequenced in a study of human thymus T cells. Clones were read by immunoSEQ multiplex PCR, and TCRdb kept only the in-frame ones, dropping some. The sample shows 86,000 or so clones, about 96% of them seen only once. The thymus was resected at corrective cardiac surgery. The sample was thymus tissue. These receptors were collected from a boy less than two years old with a congenital heart defect but otherwise immunologically healthy.

This clone was counted a single time. This chain links TRBV6-1 with TRBJ1-5, with TRBD1 as a possible D gene (5 bases). The CDR3 sequence is 16 residues long. Trimming removed 4 bases at V and 9 bases at J, with 22 bases between. Germline V lookup: CDR1 MNHNS, CDR2 SASEGT. The CDR3: CASSGGPGQGVGPQHF. The CDR3 DNA sequence: TGTGCCAGCAGTGGAGGGCCAGGGCAGGGAGTCGGGCCCCAGCATTTT.

The CDR3 region is CASSEPVGFTDTQYF. The CDR3 DNA follows: TGTGCCAGCAGTGAACCAGTCGGGTTCACAGATACGCAGTATTTT. The chain joins TRBV6-1 to TRBJ2-3; D unresolved. The germline V and J ends were trimmed by 2 bases and 2 bases, with 11 bases remaining between them. The CDR3 runs to 15 residues. Germline V gives CDR1 MNHNS, CDR2 SASEGT.

J is TRBJ1-1 and V is TRBV7-9; D is ambiguous. Trimming took 1 base from V and 3 from J, leaving 12 bases between them. Germline V lookup: CDR1 SEHNR, CDR2 FQNEAQ (reference sequence). The CDR3 consists of 15 residues. The CDR3 nucleotides read TGTGCCAGCAGCTTAGGGGGAGGTGGGGACACTGAAGCTTTCTTT. Protein: CASSLGGGGDTEAFF.

V gene TRBV10-1 combines with J gene TRBJ2-2, with 11 bases that match TRBD2. This CDR3 comprises 18 residues. V dropped 5 bases and J dropped 5; count of bases not matched to a gene: 13. Germline-derived CDR1 and CDR2 are WNHNN and SYGVQD (reference sequence). The CDR3 DNA is TGCGCCAGCAGTCAAACCAGTAGCGGGAGGGCCGGGACCGGGGAGCTGTTTTTT. Amino acids: CASSQTSSGRAGTGELFF.

J is TRBJ1-1 and V is TRBV6-5; the D gene is possibly TRBD1 (6 bases). Trimming shortened V by 3 bases and J by 3 bases, and 11 bases separated the two germline ends. Germline CDR1 and CDR2: MNHEY and SVGAGI. The CDR3 contains 14 residues. The CDR3 DNA sequence: TGTGCCAGCAGTTATGGCAGGGGTGACACTGAAGCTTTCTTT. Translation: CASSYGRGDTEAFF.

CDR3 coding DNA: TGTGCCAGCAGTCCTAAGCGGGAGGCTTCCTACGAGCAGTACTTC. Protein: CASSPKREASYEQYF. The rearrangement links TRBV28 to TRBJ2-7, with TRBD2 matching over 9 bases. The V gene's germline CDR1 is MDHEN and CDR2 SYDVKM. The CDR3 has 15 amino acids. After removal of 5 bases from V and 1 base from J, the junction contained 6 bases not matched to a gene.

The chain uses TRBV7-2 and TRBJ2-3; 7 positions match TRBD2. The CDR3 contains 15 residues. CDR1 SGHTA and CDR2 FQGNSA come from the germline V gene. V lost 1 base and J lost 1; bases outside the gene matches: 2. In nucleotides, the CDR3 is TGTGCCAGCAGCTTAGGAGCGGGGTGCACAGATACGCAGTATTTT. Its translation is CASSLGAGCTDTQYF.

This chain connects TRBV19 to TRBJ1-5; no definite D call. The CDR3 contains 15 residues. The germline V gene encodes CDR1 LNHDA and CDR2 SQIVND (reference sequence). V lost 6 bases and J lost 2, with 14 bases in between. CDR3 protein: CASRSTCQGNQPQHF. CDR3 in DNA: TGTGCCAGTAGGTCGACTTGTCAAGGCAATCAGCCCCAGCATTTT.

The chain combines TRBV19 with TRBJ1-3; D is uncertain. In germline, CDR1 is LNHDA, CDR2 SQIVND (reference sequence). V gave up 1 base and J gave up 4 bases, with 14 bases separating them. The CDR3 consists of 16 residues. The CDR3 reads CASSIGASPEGNTIYF. The CDR3 DNA follows: TGTGCCAGTAGTATAGGGGCCAGTCCGGAAGGAAACACCATATATTTT.

The CDR3 spells CASSYLQAGYTF. In DNA, the CDR3 is TGTGCCAGCAGTTATCTCCAAGCTGGCTACACCTTC. This chain connects TRBV6-6 to TRBJ1-2, with no clear D. The CDR3 consists of 12 residues. Per germline, CDR1 MNHNY and CDR2 SVGAGI (reference sequence). Trimming took 3 bases from V and 7 from J, leaving 9 bases between them.

The chain is built from TRBV28 and TRBJ2-1; 10 bases fit TRBD2. The CDR3 spans 15 residues. J was trimmed by 8 bases and V by 7 bases; bases with no gene match: 11. Germline V gene data show CDR1 as MDHEN and CDR2 as SYDVKM. CDR3: CASTRGSGRAHEQFF. The CDR3 DNA follows: TGTGCCAGCACAAGGGGAAGCGGGAGGGCCCATGAGCAGTTCTTC. Drawing the rest from reference TRBV28 and TRBJ2-1, the complete variable domain is DVKVTQSSRYLVKRTGEKVFLECVQDMDHENMFWYRQDPGLGLRLIYFSYDVKMKEKGDIPEGYSVSREKKERFSLILESASTNQTSMYLCASTRGSGRAHEQFFGPGTRLTVL.

This chain joins TRBV19 and TRBJ1-2; possible D gene TRBD1, 5 bases. V lost 4 bases and J lost 2, with 17 bases in between. The CDR3 is 16 residues long. Germline-derived CDR1 and CDR2 are LNHDA and SQIVND (reference sequence). The CDR3 DNA sequence: TGTGCCAGTAGTAGGACACATCCTAGGGAGAACTATGGCTACACCTTC. Translating gives CASSRTHPRENYGYTF.

This chain links TRBV28 with TRBJ1-5, with 9 bases fitting TRBD1. The V gene's germline CDR1 is MDHEN and CDR2 SYDVKM. Trimming took 4 bases from V and 3 from J; bases not matched to a gene: 13. The CDR3 runs 18 residues. DNA of the CDR3: TGTGCCAGCAGTTCTCGCCCTACCCGGACAGGGGACAATCAGCCCCAGCATTTT. Translation gives CASSSRPTRTGDNQPQHF.